The 20 T cell receptor beta chains reported below all come from one sample, sequenced in a study of cytomegalovirus exposure and HLA in healthy donors. This PCR relied on a set of 60 Vbeta primers and 13 Jbeta primers. Only in-frame clones appear in the TCRdb table, and some are missing; sequencing was by immunoSEQ multiplex PCR. The sample lists tens of thousands of clones, roughly 63% occurring once. The sample taken for sequencing was PBMCs. These receptors were taken from a woman aged 25 to 39 in good health and CMV-seronegative.

The rearrangement joins TRBV5-1 to TRBJ1-4, with D possibly matching TRBD1 (6 bases). CDR3 length equals 14 residues. The germline V and J ends were trimmed by 3 bases and 8 bases, with 14 bases remaining between them. Per germline, CDR1 SGHRS and CDR2 YFSETQ. The chain's CDR3 is CASSSRQVGEKLFF. DNA of the CDR3: TGCGCCAGCAGCTCACGACAGGTTGGAGAAAAACTGTTTTTT.

The rearrangement links TRBV19 to TRBJ2-5; D is uncertain. V dropped 3 bases and J dropped 5 bases, with 4 bases sitting between them. Germline values: CDR1 LNHDA, CDR2 SQIVND (reference sequence). This CDR3 is 11 amino acids long. The CDR3 reads CASSIMETQYF. In DNA, the CDR3 is TGTGCCAGTAGTATCATGGAGACCCAGTACTTC.

V gene TRBV7-8 combines with J gene TRBJ2-7; 8 nucleotides align to TRBD2. The trim removed 5 bases at V and 0 bases at J, leaving 6 bases unmatched. CDR1 SGHVS and CDR2 FQNEAQ come from the germline V gene. The CDR3 length is 15 residues. This CDR3 is CASSPLAGNSYEQYF. CDR3 nucleotides: TGTGCCAGCAGCCCATTAGCGGGGAACTCCTACGAGCAGTACTTC.

The chain combines TRBV7-9 with TRBJ1-1; the D gene is possibly TRBD1 (6 bases). The CDR3 consists of 13 residues. V dropped 4 bases and J dropped 2 bases, with 8 bases sitting between them. Germline V gene sequence: CDR1 SEHNR, CDR2 FQNEAQ (reference sequence). This CDR3 is CASSSTGNTEAFF. The CDR3 DNA follows: TGTGCCAGCAGCTCGACAGGTAACACTGAAGCTTTCTTT.

The chain links TRBV4-2 to TRBJ2-1, with a possible D match to TRBD2 (5 bases). Germline CDR1 LGHNA, CDR2 YNFKEQ. Trimming left V 5 bases short and J 0 bases short, with 11 bases between. The CDR3 covers 15 residues. The CDR3: CASSLASSSYNEQFF. The CDR3 DNA follows: TGTGCCAGCAGCTTAGCGTCAAGCTCCTACAATGAGCAGTTCTTC.

This clone occurred once. This rearrangement joins TRBV19 to TRBJ1-6, with D hard to call. Deletions cut 7 bases from V and 10 bases from J, with 11 bases between. The CDR3 is made up of 12 amino acids. Looked up from germline, CDR1 is LNHDA and CDR2 is SQIVND (reference sequence). The CDR3 loop reads CASTASRSPLHF. The CDR3 region has the DNA TGTGCCAGTACCGCCTCGCGGTCACCCCTCCACTTT.

V and J are TRBV6-5 and TRBJ2-7; 8 nucleotides line up with TRBD2. V trimming: 6 bases; J trimming: 5 bases; junction bases outside the gene matches: 6. The CDR3 consists of 13 residues. The germline CDR1 and CDR2 sequences are MNHEY and SVGAGI. CDR3 in DNA: TGTGCCAGCAGAGCGGGGGCCCCTCACGAGCAGTACTTC. Translating gives CASRAGAPHEQYF.

This chain uses TRBV10-1 with TRBJ1-2; D perhaps matches TRBD1 (6 bases). Germline V CDR1 and CDR2: WNHNN, SYGVQD (reference sequence). Trimming stripped 0 bases from V and 5 bases from J, with 7 bases between. The CDR3 contains 13 residues. CDR3 region: CASSESTGYGYTF. DNA of the CDR3: TGCGCCAGCAGTGAGTCGACAGGTTATGGCTACACCTTC.

The chain uses TRBV11-1 and TRBJ2-7, with a tentative D call TRBD1 (6 bases). The CDR3 runs to 15 residues. Germline V gene sequence: CDR1 SGHAT, CDR2 FQDESV (reference sequence). Trimming removed 5 bases from V and 3 bases from J, with 17 bases in between. The CDR3 reads CASSLPGTFGYEQYF. CDR3 nucleotide sequence: TGTGCCAGCAGCCTCCCCGGGACATTTGGCTACGAGCAGTACTTC.

This clone was recorded a few times. The chain employs TRBV30 and TRBJ2-7, with 10 nucleotides matching TRBD1. Losses at the gene ends were 3 bases for V and 4 bases for J; bases not matched to a gene: 9. The CDR3 is 15 amino acids. In germline, CDR1 is GTSNPN, CDR2 SVGIG (reference sequence). The CDR3 coding sequence is TGTGCCTGGAGGGCACCGGGACAGGGGTTATACGAGCAGTACTTC. It encodes CAWRAPGQGLYEQYF.

The CDR3 coding sequence is TGTGCCAGTAGTGTCAGGGACATCTATGGCTACACCTTC. It yields the protein CASSVRDIYGYTF. The chain links TRBV19 to TRBJ1-2; D may be TRBD1 (6 bases). This CDR3 comprises 13 residues. Germline-derived CDR1 and CDR2 are LNHDA and SQIVND (reference sequence). V was pared by 5 bases and J by 4 bases, with 11 bases between.

The J gene is TRBJ2-2, the V gene TRBV5-8; 8 positions agree with TRBD1. The CDR3 has 18 amino acids. Germline values: CDR1 SGHTS, CDR2 YDEGEE. With V trimmed by 3 bases and J by 3 bases, 13 bases remained unmatched. CDR3 nucleotide sequence: TGTGCCAGCAGCTCTGGCAGAGGGGGGACAGGTGACACCGGGGAGCTGTTTTTT. As protein: CASSSGRGGTGDTGELFF.

As DNA, the CDR3 is TGTGCCAGTCGAACAGGAGCCAACTATGGCTACACCTTC. Its translation is CASRTGANYGYTF. The chain combines TRBV28 with TRBJ1-2, with D perhaps TRBD1 (5 bases). Trimming removed 9 bases from V and 2 bases from J, with 13 bases in between. The CDR3 runs 13 residues. Germline loops: CDR1 MDHEN, CDR2 SYDVKM.

A few counts support this clone. The chain combines TRBV4-1 with TRBJ2-2; no definite D call. This CDR3 comprises 14 residues. V was pared by 3 bases and J by 1 base, with 6 bases between. Germline V CDR1 and CDR2: MGHRA, YSYEKL. CDR3 region: CASSQVENTGELFF. CDR3 DNA: TGCGCCAGCAGCCAGGTAGAGAACACCGGGGAGCTGTTTTTT.

The rearrangement joins TRBV18 to TRBJ1-1; D is ambiguous. This CDR3 region has 14 residues. V was shortened by 5 bases and J by 0 bases, with 10 bases between the two germline ends. Germline CDR1 KGHSH, CDR2 LQKENI. The CDR3 DNA reads as TGTGCCAGCTCAGGGGAGATGATGAACACTGAAGCTTTCTTT. Protein product: CASSGEMMNTEAFF.

The chain has TRBV6-1 and TRBJ1-6; D is undetermined. CDR3 length: 18 amino acids. Germline V gene sequence: CDR1 MNHNS, CDR2 SASEGT. V was shortened by 1 base and J by 0 bases, with 13 bases between the two germline ends. Here the CDR3 DNA reads TGTGCCAGCAGTGAAGTAGCAGCCCAGAGCTCCTATAATTCACCCCTCCACTTT. Translating it yields CASSEVAAQSSYNSPLHF.

This chain connects TRBV7-9 to TRBJ2-7; 7 bases line up with TRBD1. The V and J ends lost 8 bases and 7 bases, in that order; junction bases with no gene match: 11. The CDR3 length is 13 residues. CDR1 and CDR2 (germline): SEHNR, FQNEAQ (reference sequence). As DNA, the CDR3 is TGTGCCAGCGAGGCACAGGGGCAGGGGGAGCAGTACTTC. It specifies CASEAQGQGEQYF.

The gene calls are TRBV19 and TRBJ1-1, with a possible D match to TRBD1 (5 bases). The CDR3 spans 14 residues. Deletions cut 4 bases from V and 3 bases from J, with 12 bases between. Germline assignment: CDR1 LNHDA and CDR2 SQIVND (reference sequence). The CDR3 nucleotides read TGTGCCAGTAGTAAACAAGGGGTGGACACTGAAGCTTTCTTT. Amino acid sequence: CASSKQGVDTEAFF.

The rearrangement uses TRBV19 and TRBJ1-1; 7 nucleotides agree with TRBD1. J was trimmed by 9 bases and V by 1 base; bases with no gene match: 5. CDR1 is LNHDA, CDR2 SQIVND, per germline (reference sequence). There are 13 residues in the CDR3. This chain's CDR3 is CASSIARDSKAFF. CDR3 bases: TGTGCCAGTAGTATAGCCCGGGACAGCAAAGCTTTCTTT.

J is TRBJ1-1 and V is TRBV11-1, with D maybe TRBD1 (6 bases). V dropped 6 bases and J dropped 9 bases, with 14 bases sitting between them. CDR3 size: 12 residues. The germline CDR1 and CDR2 sequences are SGHAT and FQDESV (reference sequence). In nucleotides, the CDR3 is TGTGCCAGCAGTTCACAGGGCTTTAAAGCTTTCTTT. Amino acids: CASSSQGFKAFF.